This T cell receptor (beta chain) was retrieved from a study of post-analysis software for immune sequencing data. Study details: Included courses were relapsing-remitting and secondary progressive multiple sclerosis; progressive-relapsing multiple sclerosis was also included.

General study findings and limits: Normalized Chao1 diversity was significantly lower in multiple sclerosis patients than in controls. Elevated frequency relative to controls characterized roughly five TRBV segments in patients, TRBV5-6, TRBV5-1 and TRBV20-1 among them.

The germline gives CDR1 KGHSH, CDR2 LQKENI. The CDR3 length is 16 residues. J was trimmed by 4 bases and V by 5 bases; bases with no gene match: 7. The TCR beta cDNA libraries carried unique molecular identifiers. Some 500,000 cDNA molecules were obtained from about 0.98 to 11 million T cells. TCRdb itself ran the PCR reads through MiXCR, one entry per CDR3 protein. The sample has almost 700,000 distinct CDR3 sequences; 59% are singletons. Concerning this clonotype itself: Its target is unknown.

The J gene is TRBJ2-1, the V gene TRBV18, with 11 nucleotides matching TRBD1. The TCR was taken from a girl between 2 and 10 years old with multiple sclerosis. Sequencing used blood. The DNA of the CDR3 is TGTGCCAGCTCAACCCGGACAGGGGGCATTTACAATGAGCAGTTCTTC. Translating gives CASSTRTGGIYNEQFF.